This TCR beta chain originates from a study of Ad26.COV2.S vaccination and SARS-CoV-2 variants. Whole-study results and caveats: The study found higher spike-specific TCR breadth in vaccine than placebo recipients.

Concerning this clone: What it binds is not known.

Treatment defined: around 19 received Ad26.COV2.S at low or high dose, single or two shots; about 5 received placebo; per-sample allocation not given. Each sample was drawn 63 days after the first injection (of vaccine or placebo). Assay used: immunoSEQ multiplex PCR; TCRdb lists only in-frame clones, some missing. The sample lists hundreds of thousands of clones; roughly nine tenths were seen once. The CDR3 contains 16 residues. V lost 0 bases, J lost 5 bases, and 15 bases lay in between. Germline CDR1 reads MNHNS; CDR2 reads SASEGT. This sequence joins TRBV6-1 and TRBJ2-3; weak D call: TRBD1 (6 bases). Sequencing used peripheral blood, obtained in a trial of Ad26.COV2.S vaccine versus placebo. The sequence came from a person between 18 and 59 years old who received the Ad26.COV2.S COVID-19 vaccine or a placebo. As DNA, the CDR3 is TGTGCCAGCAGTGAAGCGCTTCCCAGGGGTAGAGATACGCAGTATTTT. As protein: CASSEALPRGRDTQYF.